Given below is one TCR beta chain in context. The data belong to a study of blood T cell repertoires in COVID-19. As for the study in general: T cells, B-cell-depleted T cells, or PBMCs supplied cDNA or gDNA.

Per germline, CDR1 SGHTA and CDR2 FQGNSA. This CDR3 region has 14 residues. V shed 5 bases, J shed 5 bases, and the junction held 7 bases outside the gene matches. Per the original data handling: Reference gene primer amplification gave estimated nucleated cell counts. Assay: immunoSEQ multiplex PCR; the TCRdb copy retains only in-frame clones and omits some. The D gene and trimming were derived from the DNA, and the V and J assignments and clone size from that table. The table records 150,000 to 200,000 clones, 88% of them present only once. This chain joins TRBV7-2 and TRBJ2-5, with TRBD2 identical over 8 bases. Sequences were obtained from peripheral blood. The sequence derives from a man between 65 and 79 years old with active or convalescent COVID-19. The CDR3 is CASSAGLAAETQYF. In DNA form, the CDR3 reads TGTGCCAGCAGCGCCGGACTAGCAGCGGAGACCCAGTACTTC.